The 6 T cell receptor beta chains below come from one sample, sequenced in a study of blood T cell repertoires in COVID-19. Using immunoSEQ multiplex PCR, the repertoire was profiled, and TCRdb retains in-frame clones only, with some absent. Of some 130,000 clones listed, 60% to 80% are singletons. What was sequenced was peripheral blood. These receptors all come from a woman in her 70s with acute or convalescent COVID-19.

The chain employs TRBV3-1 (or the pseudogene TRBV3-2) and TRBJ2-5, with TRBD1 matching 10 bases. V lost 1 base, J lost 6 bases, and 11 bases stayed unmatched. In germline, CDR1 is LGHDT, CDR2 YNNKEL (reference sequence). The CDR3 runs to 17 residues. DNA for the CDR3: TGTGCCAGCAGCCAAGGCGAGACAGGGGGCGCAGGGAAGACCCAGTACTTC. This translates into CASSQGETGGAGKTQYF.

V gene TRBV28 combines with J gene TRBJ2-1; 10 bases align to TRBD2. J gave up 2 bases and V 6 bases, and 4 bases lay outside the gene matches. The CDR3 spans 15 residues. Germline CDR1 and CDR2: MDHEN and SYDVKM. The DNA of the CDR3 is TGTGCCAGCAGCCCTAGCGGGAGCCCCTACAATGAGCAGTTCTTC. Translating gives CASSPSGSPYNEQFF.

The chain is built from TRBV2 and TRBJ2-5, with 8 bases that match TRBD1. The germline V gene has CDR1 SNHLY and CDR2 FYNNEI. V was pared by 7 bases and J by 1 base, with 8 bases of the junction left unmatched. The CDR3 is 15 amino acids. For the CDR3, the DNA is TGTGCCAGCACCTTCCTCGACAGGGGCCAAGAGACCCAGTACTTC. Translated, it gives CASTFLDRGQETQYF.

This clone came up a few times. The chain joins TRBV10-2 to TRBJ1-1; 8 nucleotides line up with TRBD1. CDR3 size: 13 residues. The germline gives CDR1 WSHSY, CDR2 SAAADI. Losses at the gene ends were 4 bases for V and 5 bases for J; bases not matched to a gene: 3. The CDR3 coding sequence is TGCGCCAGCAGTGGGAGGACAGGGACTGAAGCTTTCTTT. Its protein product is CASSGRTGTEAFF.

At least ten counts were recorded for this clone. This sequence joins TRBV10-2 and TRBJ1-2, with 8 bases matching TRBD1. The CDR3 loop spans 15 amino acids. V trimming: 9 bases; J trimming: 1 base; junction bases outside the gene matches: 10. Germline V lookup: CDR1 WSHSY, CDR2 SAAADI. CDR3 sequence (DNA): TGCGCCAGGGGGACAGGTAAAGGGGGTAACTATGGCTACACCTTC. It is translated as CARGTGKGGNYGYTF.

V and J are TRBV21-1 and TRBJ1-2; the table names TRBD1, a call not compared with the DNA. TRBV21-1 is noted as a pseudogene. CDR3 length: 16 amino acids. CDR3 protein: CASSKALWDRGRGYTF. DNA of the CDR3: TGTGCCAGCAGCAAAGCTCTATGGGACAGGGGACGTGGCTACACCTTC.